This T cell receptor (beta chain) appears in the sequencing data of a study of T cell responses to AZD1222 COVID-19 vaccine (dated by TCRdb to 2020 to 2023). As for the study more broadly: AZD1222 recipients whose second dose came at about 4 weeks and those whose second dose came at about 12 weeks were combined into one group, since spike-specific TCR depth and breadth did not differ between the two schedules. TCR sequencing was performed for some 250 trial participants, of whom about 200 were given two doses of AZD1222 and around 25 were given two doses of MenACWY control vaccine. Trial participants were enrolled by age into 18-55, 56-69 and 70-plus year subgroups, with roughly 160, 29 and 62 TCR-sequenced participants respectively. What the work shows at the level of the full study, not this receptor alone: Most participants were white British and females outnumbered males, and the authors suggested that clonal diversity may have been underestimated. The whole spike protein was spanned by vaccine-associated CD4 TCRs, and dominant responses were seen in regions 160-218 and 743-854. Reportedly, almost half of the unique spike-specific TCRs recognized epitopes lying outside the regions that are mutated in the B.1.351 and B.1.1.7 variants. In the small 56-69-year group, the increase in depth fell short of significance, most likely because of low power. Spike-specific TCR breadth and depth rose significantly after two AZD1222 doses compared with day 0 and with MenACWY recipients. Only five or six AZD1222 recipients were SARS-CoV-2 seropositive at baseline, limiting conclusions about previously exposed vaccinees. No day 14 peak-response samples were available, so repertoires were characterized only after the peak T cell response.

The CDR3 regions of human TCRbeta chains were analyzed by immunosequencing. Under the source paper's analysis protocol: Repertoire TCRs were matched against a reference library of SARS-CoV-2-specific TCRs generated with the MIRA antigen-specificity platform. Breadth was defined as the fraction of unique TCRs that were SARS-CoV-2-associated, and depth was defined as the fraction of total T cells that were SARS-CoV-2-associated. Each spike-specific TCR was assigned to its reactive spike region and to a CD4 or CD8 class using the MIRA data. Log10-transformed breadth and depth values were compared by one-way ANOVA with Sidak's multiple comparisons tests. TCRdb retrieved this table from immuneACCESS and kept in-frame rearrangements only. Not all clones are present; in checked studies, unresolved V genes account for under half, and no reason is known for the remainder. V, J and clone size are taken as reported in that table, and D and trimming were inferred from the DNA itself. This sample comprises over 150,000 clones, 70% to 90% of them detected only once. The ten largest make up under 6.5% of the sample.

Including the terminal cysteine and phenylalanine, the CDR3 comprises 19 residues. Here the CDR3 DNA is all that survives: 57 bases in frame from base 1. The germline V gene yields KGHDR for CDR1 and SFDVKD for CDR2. The germline V end is reduced by 3 bases and the J end by 7 bases; junction bases left unmatched: 16. The time point label here, explained by the study, means: baseline before first vaccination. Samples from vaccinated people were obtained from the UK trials COV001 and COV002, which included a single-blind randomized controlled phase 2/3 trial of AZD1222 (ChAdOx1 nCoV-19) in healthy adults. For TCRbeta chain sequencing, PBMC samples were collected from trial participants at day 0 and at day 28 after the second dose. About this clone itself: No antigen is known for it. No qualities accompany the bases; no much larger clone lies one base away.

The rearranged segments are TRBV24-1 and TRBJ2-1; a stretch of 11 junction bases matches TRBD1. The sample was peripheral blood, taken on day 0 of AZD1222 vaccination. This receptor was obtained from an adult in good health. The CDR3 reads as follows: CATSDNRDRGTYRNNEQFF. The nucleotides read TGTGCCACCAGTGATAACCGGGACAGGGGGACTTATCGGAATAATGAGCAGTTCTTC.